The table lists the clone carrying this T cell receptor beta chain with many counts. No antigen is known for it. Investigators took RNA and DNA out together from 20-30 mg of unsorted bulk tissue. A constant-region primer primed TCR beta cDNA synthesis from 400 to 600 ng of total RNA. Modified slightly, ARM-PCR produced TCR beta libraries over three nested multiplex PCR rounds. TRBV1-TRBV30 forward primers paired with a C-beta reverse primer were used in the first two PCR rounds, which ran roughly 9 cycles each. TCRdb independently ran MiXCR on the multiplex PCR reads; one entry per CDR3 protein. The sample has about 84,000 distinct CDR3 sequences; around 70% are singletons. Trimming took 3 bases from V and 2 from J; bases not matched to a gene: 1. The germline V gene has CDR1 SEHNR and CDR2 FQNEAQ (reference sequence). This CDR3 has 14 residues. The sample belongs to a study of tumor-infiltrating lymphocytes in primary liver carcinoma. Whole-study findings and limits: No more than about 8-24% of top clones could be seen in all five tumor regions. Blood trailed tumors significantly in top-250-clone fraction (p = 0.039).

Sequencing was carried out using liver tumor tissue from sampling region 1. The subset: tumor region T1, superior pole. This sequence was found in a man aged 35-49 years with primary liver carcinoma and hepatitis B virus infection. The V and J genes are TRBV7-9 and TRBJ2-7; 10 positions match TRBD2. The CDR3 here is CASSFLAGAYEQYF. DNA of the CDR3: TGTGCCAGCAGCTTCCTAGCGGGGGCCTACGAGCAGTACTTC. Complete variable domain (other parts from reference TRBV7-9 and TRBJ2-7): DTGVSQNPRHKITKRGQNVTFRCDPISEHNRLYWYRQTLGQGPEFLTYFQNEAQLEKSRLLSDRFSAERPKGSFSTLEIQRTEQGDSAMYLCASSFLAGAYEQYFGPGTRLTVT.